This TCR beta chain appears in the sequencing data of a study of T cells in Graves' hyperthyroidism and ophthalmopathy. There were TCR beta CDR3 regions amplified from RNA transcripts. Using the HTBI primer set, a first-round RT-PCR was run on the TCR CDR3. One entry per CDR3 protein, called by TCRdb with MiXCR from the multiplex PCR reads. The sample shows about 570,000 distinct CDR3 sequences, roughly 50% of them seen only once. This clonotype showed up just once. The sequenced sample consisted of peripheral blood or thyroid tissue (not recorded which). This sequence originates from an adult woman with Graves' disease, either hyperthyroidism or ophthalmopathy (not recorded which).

The CDR3 sequence is CSAGQGDQPQHF. The CDR3 coding sequence is TGCAGTGCTGGACAGGGCGATCAGCCCCAGCATTTT. V usage is TRBV20-1 and J usage is TRBJ1-5, with TRBD1 identical over 8 bases. The CDR3 is made up of 12 amino acids. Trimming cost V 5 bases and J 5 bases; bases outside gene matches: 2. The germline V gene encodes CDR1 DFQATT and CDR2 SNEGSKA (reference sequence).